This T cell receptor beta chain is drawn from a study of T-cell memory formation after mild COVID-19. Study results and limitations: Whether day 37 second-wave clones are SARS-CoV-2-specific was not confirmed. The finding that pre-infection memory included some responding clones suggested that cross-reactive memory joined. Contracting clones, day 15 to 85, had balanced CD4/CD8, and later expanders favored CD4+.

As to this clonotype: Its antigen remains unidentified.

Constant-segment primers and 5'RACE yielded cDNA libraries for TCR alpha and TCR beta, each carrying sample barcodes and UMIs. Each CDR3 protein is one row after TCRdb ran MiXCR on the 5' RACE reads. In the table there are around 370,000 distinct CDR3 sequences, around 20% of which are singletons. The junction had 6 bases not matched to a gene; V was cut back by 3 bases and J by 2 bases. This CDR3 has 16 residues. Germline V gives CDR1 SNHLY, CDR2 FYNNEI. The chain couples TRBV2 to TRBJ2-3, with 9 bases that match TRBD2. The clonotype was recovered from an adult woman who had mild COVID-19 (a few samples of this study predate the infection). Cell type and time point are not known. Sequencing was done on a sample of PBMCs or a T cell subset sorted from them (not recorded which). CDR3 residues: CASSDPLAGVTDTQYF. CDR3 nucleotides: TGTGCCAGCAGTGATCCACTAGCGGGCGTCACAGATACGCAGTATTTT.